This passage covers 6 T cell receptor beta chains from one sample sequenced in a study of a mutant IDH1 vaccine in newly diagnosed glioma. Profiling relied on immunoSEQ multiplex PCR, and the TCRdb table lists in-frame clones only, not all of them. Of 30,000 to 35,000 clones in the sample, about 80% are singletons; the top ten hold about 9.4%. As to time point: baseline, week 1 (first vaccination visit). Noted treatment: pre-vaccination baseline after standard-of-care therapy. Material: peripheral blood mononuclear cells (PBMCs), obtained from a glioma patient treated with radiotherapy, temozolomide or both. These receptors all stem from a man aged 50 to 59 with glioma. Some clones in this sample may be carry-over from other donors' samples.

The V call is TRBV5-6, the J call TRBJ2-5; D perhaps matches TRBD2 (7 bases). The CDR3 sequence is 15 residues long. The germline gives CDR1 SGHDT, CDR2 YYEEEE. The V and J ends lost 4 bases and 5 bases respectively, with 18 bases between them. The CDR3 DNA reads as TGTGCCAGCAGCGCAGAGCCGGGGGGCTGGGAGACCCAGTACTTC. Translating gives CASSAEPGGWETQYF.

J is TRBJ2-7 and V is TRBV9; 7 nucleotides align to TRBD2. In germline, CDR1 is SGDLS, CDR2 YYNGEE. J lost 2 bases, V lost 0 bases, and 5 bases had no gene match. This CDR3 is 15 amino acids long. As DNA, the CDR3 is TGTGCCAGCAGCGTAGGGGGAGGGGTGGCCTACGAGCAGTACTTC. Its protein product is CASSVGGGVAYEQYF.

This sequence joins TRBV5-8 and TRBJ2-7; D is undetermined. The CDR3 has 12 amino acids. The V gene's germline CDR1 is SGHTS and CDR2 YDEGEE. The V end was cut by 4 bases, the J end by 3 bases, with 8 bases between. CDR3 loop: CASSPRSYEQYF. The CDR3 nucleotides are TGTGCCAGCAGCCCCAGAAGCTACGAGCAGTACTTC.

The chain couples TRBV7-2 to TRBJ1-6; D unresolved. V dropped 3 bases and J dropped 12 bases, with 12 bases sitting between them. The germline gives CDR1 SGHTA, CDR2 FQGNSA. The CDR3 runs 13 residues. The DNA for the CDR3 is TGTGCCAGCAGCTTCCTCTATTGGGGACCCCTCCACTTT. It encodes CASSFLYWGPLHF.

The rearrangement uses TRBV7-9 and TRBJ1-1; 10 positions agree with TRBD1. The CDR3 sequence is 15 residues long. The V gene's germline CDR1 is SEHNR and CDR2 FQNEAQ (reference sequence). V shed 3 bases and J 6 bases; nucleotides not matched to a gene: 7. The CDR3 region is CASSFTSGTGAEAFF. CDR3 nucleotides: TGTGCCAGCAGCTTTACTTCCGGGACAGGGGCTGAAGCTTTCTTT.

The V call is TRBV5-1, the J call TRBJ1-1; no definite D call. The V end was cut by 1 base, the J end by 7 bases, with 8 bases between. The CDR3 contains 12 residues. Germline CDR1 SGHRS, CDR2 YFSETQ. The DNA of the CDR3 is TGCGCCAGCAGCTTGATCGGAGTTGAAGCTTTCTTT. This translates into CASSLIGVEAFF.